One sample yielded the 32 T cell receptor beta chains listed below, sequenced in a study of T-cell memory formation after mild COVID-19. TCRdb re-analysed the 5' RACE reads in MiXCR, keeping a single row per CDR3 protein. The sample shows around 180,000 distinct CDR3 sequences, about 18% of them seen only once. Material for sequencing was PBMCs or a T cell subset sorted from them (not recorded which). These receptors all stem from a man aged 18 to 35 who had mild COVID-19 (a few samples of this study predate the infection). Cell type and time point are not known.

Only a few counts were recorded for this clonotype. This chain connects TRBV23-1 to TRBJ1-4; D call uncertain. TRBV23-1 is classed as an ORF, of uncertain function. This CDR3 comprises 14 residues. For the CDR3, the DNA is TGCGCGAAAGAGGCGTTTGAACCCCATGAAAAACTGTTTTTT. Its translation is CAKEAFEPHEKLFF.

The CDR3 region has the DNA TGTGCCAGCAGCGACGTTAGCCTCGCGGACACTGAAGCTTTCTTT. Amino acids: CASSDVSLADTEAFF. The chain employs TRBV9 and TRBJ1-1, with no clear D. Germline lookup yields CDR1 SGDLS and CDR2 YYNGEE. The CDR3 has 15 residues. Trimming shortened V by 3 bases and J by 3 bases, and 15 bases separated the two germline ends.

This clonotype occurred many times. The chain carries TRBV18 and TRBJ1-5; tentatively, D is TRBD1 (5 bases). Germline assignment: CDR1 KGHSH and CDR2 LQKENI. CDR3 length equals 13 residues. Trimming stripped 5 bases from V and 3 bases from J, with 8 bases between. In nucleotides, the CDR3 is TGTGCCAGCTCAGGGGCCTTCAATCAGCCCCAGCATTTT. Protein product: CASSGAFNQPQHF.

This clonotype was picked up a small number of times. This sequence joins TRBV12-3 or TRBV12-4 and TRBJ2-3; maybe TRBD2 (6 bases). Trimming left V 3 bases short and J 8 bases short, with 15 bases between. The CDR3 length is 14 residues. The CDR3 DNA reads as TGTGCCAGCAGTTTCGGGACTTCCCGAGCTACGCAGTATTTT. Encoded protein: CASSFGTSRATQYF.

The CDR3 DNA is TGTGCCAGCAGCGTTACAGGGGGAGGTATCAATGAGCAGTTCTTC. Translating gives CASSVTGGGINEQFF. The rearrangement joins TRBV9 to TRBJ2-1; 8 positions match TRBD1. Losses at the gene ends were 2 bases for V and 6 bases for J; bases not matched to a gene: 7. Per germline, CDR1 SGDLS and CDR2 YYNGEE. This CDR3 contains 15 residues.

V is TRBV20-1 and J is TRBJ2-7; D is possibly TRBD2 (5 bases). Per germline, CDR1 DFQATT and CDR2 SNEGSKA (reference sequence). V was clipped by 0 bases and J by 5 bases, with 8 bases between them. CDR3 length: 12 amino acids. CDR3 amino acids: CSARDLAHEQYF. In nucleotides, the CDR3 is TGCAGTGCTAGAGATCTAGCCCACGAGCAGTACTTC.

CDR3 bases: TGTGCCAGCAGCTTAACTCATACCCTCCACTTT. The encoded protein is CASSLTHTLHF. J is TRBJ1-6 and V is TRBV7-2, with D unresolved. The germline V gene has CDR1 SGHTA and CDR2 FQGNSA. This CDR3 spans 11 amino acids. V gave up 2 bases and J gave up 14 bases, with 7 bases separating them.

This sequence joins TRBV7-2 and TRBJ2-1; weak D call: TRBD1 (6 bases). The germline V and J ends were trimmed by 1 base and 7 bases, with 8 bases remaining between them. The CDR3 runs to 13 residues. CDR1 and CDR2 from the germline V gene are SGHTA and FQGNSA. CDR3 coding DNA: TGTGCCAGCAGCTTAGTCAGGGGTAATGAGCAGTTCTTC. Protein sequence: CASSLVRGNEQFF.

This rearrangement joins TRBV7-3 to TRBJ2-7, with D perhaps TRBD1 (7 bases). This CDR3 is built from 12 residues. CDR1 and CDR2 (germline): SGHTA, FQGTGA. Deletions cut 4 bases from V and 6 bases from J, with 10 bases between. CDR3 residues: CASSSQGGEQYF. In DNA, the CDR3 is TGTGCCAGCAGCTCGCAGGGGGGCGAGCAGTACTTC.

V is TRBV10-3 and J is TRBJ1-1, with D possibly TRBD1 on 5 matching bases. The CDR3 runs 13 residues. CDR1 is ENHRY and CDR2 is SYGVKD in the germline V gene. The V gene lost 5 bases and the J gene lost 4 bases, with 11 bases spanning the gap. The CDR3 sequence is CAISSQGATEAFF. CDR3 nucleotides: TGTGCCATCAGTTCGCAGGGTGCCACTGAAGCTTTCTTT.

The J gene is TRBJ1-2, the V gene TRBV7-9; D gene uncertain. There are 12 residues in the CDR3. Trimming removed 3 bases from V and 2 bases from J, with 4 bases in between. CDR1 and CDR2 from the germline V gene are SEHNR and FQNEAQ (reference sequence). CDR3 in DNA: TGTGCCAGCAGCTTCCGGAACTATGGCTACACCTTC. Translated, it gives CASSFRNYGYTF.

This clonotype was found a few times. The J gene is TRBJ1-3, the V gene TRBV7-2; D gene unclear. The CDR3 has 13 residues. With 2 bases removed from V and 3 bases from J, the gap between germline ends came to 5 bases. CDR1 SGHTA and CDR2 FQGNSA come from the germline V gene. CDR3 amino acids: CASSLTFGNTIYF. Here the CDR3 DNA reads TGTGCCAGCAGCTTAACGTTTGGAAACACCATATATTTT.

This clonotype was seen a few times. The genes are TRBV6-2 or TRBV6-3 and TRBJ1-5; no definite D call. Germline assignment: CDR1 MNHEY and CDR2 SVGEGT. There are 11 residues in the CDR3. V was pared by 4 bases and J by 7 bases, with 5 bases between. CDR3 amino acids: CASSSGQPQHF. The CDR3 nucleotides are TGTGCCAGCAGTTCTGGGCAGCCCCAGCATTTT.

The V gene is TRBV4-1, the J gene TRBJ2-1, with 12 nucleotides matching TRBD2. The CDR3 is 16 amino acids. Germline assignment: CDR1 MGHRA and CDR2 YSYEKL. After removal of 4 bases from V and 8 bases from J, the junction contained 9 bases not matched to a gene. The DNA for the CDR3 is TGCGCCAGCAGCCCTCAGCCGGGACTAGCGGGCTATGAGCAGTTCTTC. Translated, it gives CASSPQPGLAGYEQFF.

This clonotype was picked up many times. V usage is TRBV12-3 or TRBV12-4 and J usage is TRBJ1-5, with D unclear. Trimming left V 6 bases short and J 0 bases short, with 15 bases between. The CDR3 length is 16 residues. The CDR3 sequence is CASRTSTGVSNQPQHF. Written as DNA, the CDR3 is TGTGCCAGCAGAACTTCGACTGGGGTTAGCAATCAGCCCCAGCATTTT.

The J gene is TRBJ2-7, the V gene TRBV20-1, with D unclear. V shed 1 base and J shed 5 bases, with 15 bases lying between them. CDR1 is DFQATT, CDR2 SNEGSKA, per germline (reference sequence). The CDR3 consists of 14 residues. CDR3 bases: TGCAGTGCTAGAGTCCCGGATCGTTCGGACGAGCAGTACTTC. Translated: CSARVPDRSDEQYF.

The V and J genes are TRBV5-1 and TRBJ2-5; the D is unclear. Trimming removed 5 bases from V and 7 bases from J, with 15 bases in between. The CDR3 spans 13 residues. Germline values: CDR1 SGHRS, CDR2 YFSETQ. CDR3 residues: CASSTDPEGTQYF. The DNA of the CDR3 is TGCGCCAGCAGTACTGATCCCGAAGGGACCCAGTACTTC.

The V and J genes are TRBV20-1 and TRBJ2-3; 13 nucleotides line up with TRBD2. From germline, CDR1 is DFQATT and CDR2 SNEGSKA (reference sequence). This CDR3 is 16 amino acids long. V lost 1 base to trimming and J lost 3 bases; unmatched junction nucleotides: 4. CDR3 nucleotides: TGCAGTGCTAGAGCGACTAGCGGGGGGAGGACAGATACGCAGTATTTT. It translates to CSARATSGGRTDTQYF.

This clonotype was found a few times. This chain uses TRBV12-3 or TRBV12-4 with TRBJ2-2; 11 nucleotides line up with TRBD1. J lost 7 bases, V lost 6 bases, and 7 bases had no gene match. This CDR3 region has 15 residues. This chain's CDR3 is CASRRGQGAGGELFF. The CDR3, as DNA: TGTGCCAGCAGACGAGGACAGGGGGCCGGCGGGGAGCTGTTTTTT.

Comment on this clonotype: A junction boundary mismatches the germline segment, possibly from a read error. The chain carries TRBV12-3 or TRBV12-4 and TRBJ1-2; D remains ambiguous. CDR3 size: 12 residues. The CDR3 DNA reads TGTGCCAGCGGTTTTAGTGTCTATGGCTACACCTTC. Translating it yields CASGFSVYGYTF.

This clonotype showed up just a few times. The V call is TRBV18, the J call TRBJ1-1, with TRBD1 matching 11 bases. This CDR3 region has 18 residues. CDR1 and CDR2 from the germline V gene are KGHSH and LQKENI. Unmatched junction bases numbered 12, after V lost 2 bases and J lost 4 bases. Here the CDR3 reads CASSPAGTGGLLSTEAFF. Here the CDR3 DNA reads TGTGCCAGCTCACCAGCCGGGACAGGGGGATTGTTGAGCACTGAAGCTTTCTTT. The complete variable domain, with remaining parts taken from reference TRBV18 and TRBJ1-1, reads NAGVMQNPRHLVRRRGQEARLRCSPMKGHSHVYWYRQLPEEGLKFMVYLQKENIIDESGMPKERFSAEFPKEGPSILRIQQVVRGDSAAYFCASSPAGTGGLLSTEAFFGQGTRLTVV.

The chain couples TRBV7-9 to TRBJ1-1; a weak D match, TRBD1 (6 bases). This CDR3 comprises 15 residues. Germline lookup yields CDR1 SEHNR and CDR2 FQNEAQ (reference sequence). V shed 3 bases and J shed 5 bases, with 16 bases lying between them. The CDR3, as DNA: TGTGCCAGCAGCTTTGAAGGGGGGAGATCTACTGAAGCTTTCTTT. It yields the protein CASSFEGGRSTEAFF.

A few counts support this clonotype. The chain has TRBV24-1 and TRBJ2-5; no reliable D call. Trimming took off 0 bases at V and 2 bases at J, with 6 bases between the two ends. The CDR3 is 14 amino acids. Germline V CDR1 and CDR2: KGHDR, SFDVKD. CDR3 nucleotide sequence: TGTGCCACCAGTGATTTGATGGAGCAAGAGACCCAGTACTTC. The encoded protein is CATSDLMEQETQYF.

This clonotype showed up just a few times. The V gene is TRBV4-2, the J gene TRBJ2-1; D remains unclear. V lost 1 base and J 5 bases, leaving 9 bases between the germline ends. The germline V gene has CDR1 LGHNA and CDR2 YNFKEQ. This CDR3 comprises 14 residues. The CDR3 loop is CASSQVSLNNEQFF. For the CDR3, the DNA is TGTGCCAGCAGCCAAGTATCATTGAACAATGAGCAGTTCTTC.

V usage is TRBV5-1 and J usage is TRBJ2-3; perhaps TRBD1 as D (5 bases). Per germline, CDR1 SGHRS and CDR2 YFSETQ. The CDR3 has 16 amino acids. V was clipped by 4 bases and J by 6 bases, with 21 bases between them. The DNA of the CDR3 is TGCGCCAGCAGCCCCTTCCAGGGTCCCCTAGGGGATACGCAGTATTTT. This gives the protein CASSPFQGPLGDTQYF.

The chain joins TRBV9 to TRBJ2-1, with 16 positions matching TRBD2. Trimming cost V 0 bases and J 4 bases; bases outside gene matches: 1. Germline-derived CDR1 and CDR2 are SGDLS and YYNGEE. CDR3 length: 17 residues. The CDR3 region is CASSVEGLAGGYNEQFF. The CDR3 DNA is TGTGCCAGCAGCGTAGAGGGACTAGCGGGGGGGTACAATGAGCAGTTCTTC.

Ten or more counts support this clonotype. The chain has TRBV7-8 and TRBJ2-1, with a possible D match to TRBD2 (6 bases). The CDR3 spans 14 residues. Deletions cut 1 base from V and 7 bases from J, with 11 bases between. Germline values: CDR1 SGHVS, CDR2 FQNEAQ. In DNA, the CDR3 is TGTGCCAGCAGCTTAGTAGGTGGGGGGAATGAGCAGTTCTTC. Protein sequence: CASSLVGGGNEQFF.

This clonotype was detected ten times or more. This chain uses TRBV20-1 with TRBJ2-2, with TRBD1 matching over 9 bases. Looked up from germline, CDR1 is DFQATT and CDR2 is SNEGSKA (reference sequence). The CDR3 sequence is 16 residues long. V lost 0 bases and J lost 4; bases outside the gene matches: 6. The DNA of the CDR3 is TGCAGTGCTAGAGATGCCGGGACAGGGCCCACCGGGGAGCTGTTTTTT. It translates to CSARDAGTGPTGELFF.

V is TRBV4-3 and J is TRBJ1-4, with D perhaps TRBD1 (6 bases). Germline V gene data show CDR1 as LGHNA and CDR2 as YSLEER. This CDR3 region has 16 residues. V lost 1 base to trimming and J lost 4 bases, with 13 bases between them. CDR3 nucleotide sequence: TGCGCCAGCAGCCAAGGTCCGAGACAGGATAATGAAAAACTGTTTTTT. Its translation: CASSQGPRQDNEKLFF.

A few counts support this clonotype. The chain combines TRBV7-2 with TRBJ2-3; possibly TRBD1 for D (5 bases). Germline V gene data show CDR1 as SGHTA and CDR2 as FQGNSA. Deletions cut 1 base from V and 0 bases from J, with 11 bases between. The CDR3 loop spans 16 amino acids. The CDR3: CASSLDTGPSTDTQYF. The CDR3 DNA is TGTGCCAGCAGCTTAGACACAGGCCCTAGCACAGATACGCAGTATTTT.

CDR3 sequence: CASSRGDSSYEQYF. In DNA form, the CDR3 reads TGTGCCAGCAGTCGAGGGGACTCCTCCTACGAGCAGTACTTC. The V and J genes are TRBV6-2 or TRBV6-3 and TRBJ2-7; D is possibly TRBD2 (6 bases). V lost 5 bases and J 0 bases, leaving 11 bases between the germline ends. This CDR3 region has 14 residues. Looked up from germline, CDR1 is MNHEY and CDR2 is SVGEGT.

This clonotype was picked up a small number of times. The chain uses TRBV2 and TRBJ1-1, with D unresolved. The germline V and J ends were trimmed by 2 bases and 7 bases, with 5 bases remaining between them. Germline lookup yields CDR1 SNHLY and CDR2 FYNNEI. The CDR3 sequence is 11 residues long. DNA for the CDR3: TGTGCCAGCAGTGAACGGGGTGAAGCTTTCTTT. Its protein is CASSERGEAFF.